A selection of T cell receptor beta chains follows, all from one sample in a study of monozygotic twins with inflammatory bowel disease. With the 5' RACE reads reprocessed, TCRdb shows one record per CDR3 protein and no DNA. The listing records about 380,000 distinct CDR3 sequences. Sequencing was done on a sample of blood. Every receptor here comes from a human donor with ulcerative colitis or Crohn's disease, or a healthy co-twin of an affected twin (not recorded which). CDR3s include the opening cysteine and the closing phenylalanine or tryptophan. Fields, in order: V gene, J gene, CDR3 length, CDR3 protein.

v_call: TRBV11-2; j_call: TRBJ1-4; cdr3_length: 15; cdr3_aa: CASSLYRGLHEKLFF
v_call: TRBV4-3; j_call: TRBJ2-3; cdr3_length: 15; cdr3_aa: CASRPGQSSTDTQYF
v_call: TRBV7-3; j_call: TRBJ2-2; cdr3_length: 18; cdr3_aa: CASSLTPSGTGGAGELFF
v_call: TRBV20-1; j_call: TRBJ2-5; cdr3_length: 14; cdr3_aa: CSETKQGASETQYF
v_call: TRBV20-1; j_call: TRBJ2-2; cdr3_length: 15; cdr3_aa: CSARGGTGVAGELFF
v_call: TRBV12-3/TRBV12-4; j_call: TRBJ1-2; cdr3_length: 15; cdr3_aa: CASSSTREGTYGYTF
v_call: TRBV20-1; j_call: TRBJ1-3; cdr3_length: 13; cdr3_aa: CSASPSSGNTIYF
v_call: TRBV14; j_call: TRBJ2-3; cdr3_length: 12; cdr3_aa: CASSRSGDTQYF
v_call: TRBV20-1; j_call: TRBJ1-1; cdr3_length: 13; cdr3_aa: CSDRGSENTEAFF
v_call: TRBV5-5; j_call: TRBJ1-2; cdr3_length: 16; cdr3_aa: CASSYRDRRTNYGYTF
v_call: TRBV7-2; j_call: TRBJ2-2; cdr3_length: 17; cdr3_aa: CASSVTSGGADTGELFF
v_call: TRBV7-9; j_call: TRBJ2-7; cdr3_length: 14; cdr3_aa: CASSPTGGSYEQYF
v_call: TRBV5-4; j_call: TRBJ1-1; cdr3_length: 15; cdr3_aa: CASSSTTGGDTEAFF
v_call: TRBV3-1; j_call: TRBJ1-3; cdr3_length: 14; cdr3_aa: CASSDVASGNTIYF
v_call: TRBV19; j_call: TRBJ2-1; cdr3_length: 11; cdr3_aa: CASSIVHEQFF
v_call: TRBV7-3; j_call: TRBJ2-1; cdr3_length: 15; cdr3_aa: CASSLTGLAGNEQFF
v_call: TRBV20-1; j_call: TRBJ1-2; cdr3_length: 13; cdr3_aa: CSALDRANYGYTF
v_call: TRBV2; j_call: TRBJ1-1; cdr3_length: 14; cdr3_aa: CASSNRGRNTEAFF
v_call: TRBV24-1; j_call: TRBJ1-2; cdr3_length: 15; cdr3_aa: CATSDSGTGDYGYTF